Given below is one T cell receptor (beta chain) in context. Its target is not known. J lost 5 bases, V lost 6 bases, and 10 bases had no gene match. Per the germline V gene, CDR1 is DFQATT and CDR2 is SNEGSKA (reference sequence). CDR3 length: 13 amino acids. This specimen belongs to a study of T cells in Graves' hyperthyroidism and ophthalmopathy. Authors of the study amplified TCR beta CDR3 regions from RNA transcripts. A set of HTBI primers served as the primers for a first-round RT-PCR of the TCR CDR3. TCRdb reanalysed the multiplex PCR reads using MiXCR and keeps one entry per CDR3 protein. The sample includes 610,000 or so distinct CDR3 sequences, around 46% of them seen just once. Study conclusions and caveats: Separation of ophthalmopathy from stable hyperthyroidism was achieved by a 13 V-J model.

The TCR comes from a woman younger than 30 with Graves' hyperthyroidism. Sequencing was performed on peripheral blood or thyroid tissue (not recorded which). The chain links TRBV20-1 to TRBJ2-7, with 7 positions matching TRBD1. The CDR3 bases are TGCAGTGCCAAGGGGACAGAAAGGGACGAGCAGTACTTC. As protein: CSAKGTERDEQYF.